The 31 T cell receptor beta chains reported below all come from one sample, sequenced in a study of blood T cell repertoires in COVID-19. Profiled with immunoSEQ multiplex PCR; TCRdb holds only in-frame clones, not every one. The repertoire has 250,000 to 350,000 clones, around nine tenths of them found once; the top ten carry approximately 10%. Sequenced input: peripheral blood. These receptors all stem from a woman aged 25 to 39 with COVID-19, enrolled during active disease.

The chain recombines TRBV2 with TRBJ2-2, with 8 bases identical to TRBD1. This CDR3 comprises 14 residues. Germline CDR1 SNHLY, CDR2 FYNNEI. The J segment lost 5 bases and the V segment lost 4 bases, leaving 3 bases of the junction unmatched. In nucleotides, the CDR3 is TGTGCCAGCAGTGTTGACAGGGGAACCGGGGAGCTGTTTTTT. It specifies CASSVDRGTGELFF. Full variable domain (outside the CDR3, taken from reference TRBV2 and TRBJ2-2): EPEVTQTPSHQVTQMGQEVILRCVPISNHLYFYWYRQILGQKVEFLVSFYNNEISEKSEIFDDQFSVERPDGSNFTLKIRSTKLEDSAMYFCASSVDRGTGELFFGEGSRLTVL.

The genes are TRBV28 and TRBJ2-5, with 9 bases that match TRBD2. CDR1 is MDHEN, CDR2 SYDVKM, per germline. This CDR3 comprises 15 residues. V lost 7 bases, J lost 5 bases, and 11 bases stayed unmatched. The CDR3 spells CASTPSGTRGETQYF. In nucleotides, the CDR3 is TGTGCCAGCACCCCTAGCGGGACCCGAGGGGAGACCCAGTACTTC.

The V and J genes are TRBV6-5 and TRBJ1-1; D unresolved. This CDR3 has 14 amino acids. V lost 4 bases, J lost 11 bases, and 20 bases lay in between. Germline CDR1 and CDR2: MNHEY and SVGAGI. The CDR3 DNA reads TGTGCCAGCAGTTCCCCCCACCGGGGAGGTCCGGCTTTCTTT. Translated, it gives CASSSPHRGGPAFF.

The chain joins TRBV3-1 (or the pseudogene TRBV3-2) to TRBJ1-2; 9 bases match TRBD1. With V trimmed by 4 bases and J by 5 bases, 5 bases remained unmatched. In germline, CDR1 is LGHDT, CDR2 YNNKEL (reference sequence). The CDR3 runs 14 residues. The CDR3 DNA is TGTGCCAGCAGCCCCGCCGGGACAGGGTATGGCTACACCTTC. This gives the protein CASSPAGTGYGYTF.

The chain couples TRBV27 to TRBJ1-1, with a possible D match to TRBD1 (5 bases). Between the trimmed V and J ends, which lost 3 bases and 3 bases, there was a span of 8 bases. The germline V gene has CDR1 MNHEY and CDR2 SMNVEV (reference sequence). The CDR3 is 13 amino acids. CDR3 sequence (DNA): TGTGCCAGCAGTTTGCCAGGGTACACTGAAGCTTTCTTT. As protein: CASSLPGYTEAFF.

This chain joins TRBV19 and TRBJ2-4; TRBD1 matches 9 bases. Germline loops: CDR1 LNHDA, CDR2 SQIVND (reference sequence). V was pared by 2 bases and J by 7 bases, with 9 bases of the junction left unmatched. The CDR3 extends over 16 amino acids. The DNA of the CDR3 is TGTGCCAGTAGTATACTAGGACAGGGGCGCGACAACATTCAGTACTTC. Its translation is CASSILGQGRDNIQYF.

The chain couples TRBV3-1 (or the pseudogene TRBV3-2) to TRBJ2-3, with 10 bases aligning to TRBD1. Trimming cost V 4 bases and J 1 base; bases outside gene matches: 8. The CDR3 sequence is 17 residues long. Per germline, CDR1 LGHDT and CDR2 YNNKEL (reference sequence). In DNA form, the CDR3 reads TGTGCCAGCAGCCGACAGGGGGCAGGTGTCGGCACAGATACGCAGTATTTT. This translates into CASSRQGAGVGTDTQYF.

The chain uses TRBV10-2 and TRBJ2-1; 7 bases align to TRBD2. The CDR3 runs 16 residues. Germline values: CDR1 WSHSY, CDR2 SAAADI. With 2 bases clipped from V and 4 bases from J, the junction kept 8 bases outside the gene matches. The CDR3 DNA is TGCGCCAGCAGTGAGGGGAGGGCTAGCGGATACAATGAGCAGTTCTTC. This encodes CASSEGRASGYNEQFF.

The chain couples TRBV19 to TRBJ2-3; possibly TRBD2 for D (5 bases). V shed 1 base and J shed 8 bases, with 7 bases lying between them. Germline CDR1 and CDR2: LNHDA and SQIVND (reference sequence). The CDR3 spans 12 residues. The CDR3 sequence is CASSIGERTQYF. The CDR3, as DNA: TGTGCCAGTAGTATAGGGGAGCGTACGCAGTATTTT.

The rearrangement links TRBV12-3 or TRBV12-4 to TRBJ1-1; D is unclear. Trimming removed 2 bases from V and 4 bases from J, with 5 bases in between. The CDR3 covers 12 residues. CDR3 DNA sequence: TGTGCCAGCAGTTTAACGGTCACTGAAGCTTTCTTT. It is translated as CASSLTVTEAFF.

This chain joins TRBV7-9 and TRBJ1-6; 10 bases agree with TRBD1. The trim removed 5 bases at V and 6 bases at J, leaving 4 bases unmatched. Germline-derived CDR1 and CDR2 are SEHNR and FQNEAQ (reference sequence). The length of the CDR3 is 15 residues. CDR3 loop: CASSPRQGANSPLHF. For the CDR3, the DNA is TGTGCCAGCAGCCCCAGACAGGGGGCTAATTCACCCCTCCACTTT. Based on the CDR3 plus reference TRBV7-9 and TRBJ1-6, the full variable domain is DTGVSQNPRHKITKRGQNVTFRCDPISEHNRLYWYRQTLGQGPEFLTYFQNEAQLEKSRLLSDRFSAERPKGSFSTLEIQRTEQGDSAMYLCASSPRQGANSPLHFGNGTRLTVT.

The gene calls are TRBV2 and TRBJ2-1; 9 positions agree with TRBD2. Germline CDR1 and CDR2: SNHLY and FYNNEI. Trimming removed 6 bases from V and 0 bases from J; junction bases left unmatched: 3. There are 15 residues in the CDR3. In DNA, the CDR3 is TGTGCCAGCAGCATTAGCGGGAGCTCCTACAATGAGCAGTTCTTC. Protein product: CASSISGSSYNEQFF. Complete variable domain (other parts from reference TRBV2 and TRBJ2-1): EPEVTQTPSHQVTQMGQEVILRCVPISNHLYFYWYRQILGQKVEFLVSFYNNEISEKSEIFDDQFSVERPDGSNFTLKIRSTKLEDSAMYFCASSISGSSYNEQFFGPGTRLTVL.

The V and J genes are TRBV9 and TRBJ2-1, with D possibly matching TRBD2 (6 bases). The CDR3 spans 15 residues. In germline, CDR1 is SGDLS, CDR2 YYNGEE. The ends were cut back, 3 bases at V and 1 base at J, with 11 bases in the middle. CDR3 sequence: CASSGGGASYNEQFF. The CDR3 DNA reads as TGTGCCAGCAGCGGAGGAGGGGCTTCCTACAATGAGCAGTTCTTC.

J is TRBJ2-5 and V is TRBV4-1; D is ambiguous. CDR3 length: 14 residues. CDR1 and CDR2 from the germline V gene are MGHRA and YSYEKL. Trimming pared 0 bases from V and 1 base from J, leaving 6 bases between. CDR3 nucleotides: TGCGCCAGCAGCCAAGATCCAGGCCAAGAGACCCAGTACTTC. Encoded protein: CASSQDPGQETQYF.

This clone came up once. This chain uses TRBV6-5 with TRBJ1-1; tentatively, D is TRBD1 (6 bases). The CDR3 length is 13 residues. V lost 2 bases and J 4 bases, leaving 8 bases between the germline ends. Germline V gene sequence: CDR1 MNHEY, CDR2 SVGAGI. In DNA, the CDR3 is TGTGCCAGCAGTTACATGGACAGCACTGAAGCTTTCTTT. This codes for CASSYMDSTEAFF.

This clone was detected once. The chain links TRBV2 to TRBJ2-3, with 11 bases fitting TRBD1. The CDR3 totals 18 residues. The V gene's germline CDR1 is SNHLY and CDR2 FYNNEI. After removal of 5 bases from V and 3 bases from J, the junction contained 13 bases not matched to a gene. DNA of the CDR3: TGTGCCAGCAGTAAAACCTTAACCGGGACAGGGGGGACAGATACGCAGTATTTT. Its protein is CASSKTLTGTGGTDTQYF.

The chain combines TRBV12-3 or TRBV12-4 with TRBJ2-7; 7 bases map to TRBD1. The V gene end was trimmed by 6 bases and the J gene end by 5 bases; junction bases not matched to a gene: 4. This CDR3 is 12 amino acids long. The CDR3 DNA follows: TGTGCCAGCAGCTACAGGGGCGACGAGCAGTACTTC. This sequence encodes CASSYRGDEQYF.

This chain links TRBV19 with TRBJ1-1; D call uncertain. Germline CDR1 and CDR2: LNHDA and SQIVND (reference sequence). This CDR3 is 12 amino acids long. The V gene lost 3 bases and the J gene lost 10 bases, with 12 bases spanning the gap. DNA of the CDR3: TGTGCCAGTAGTATCTCCCCGGGTGGAGCTTTCTTT. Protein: CASSISPGGAFF.

DNA of the CDR3: TGTGCCAGCGGCGGGGCTTTCAATGAGCAGTTCTTC. This codes for CASGGAFNEQFF. The rearrangement joins TRBV7-9 to TRBJ2-1; tentative D call: TRBD2 (6 bases). Germline V lookup: CDR1 SEHNR, CDR2 FQNEAQ (reference sequence). This CDR3 contains 12 residues. V lost 8 bases, J lost 6 bases, and 11 bases lay in between.

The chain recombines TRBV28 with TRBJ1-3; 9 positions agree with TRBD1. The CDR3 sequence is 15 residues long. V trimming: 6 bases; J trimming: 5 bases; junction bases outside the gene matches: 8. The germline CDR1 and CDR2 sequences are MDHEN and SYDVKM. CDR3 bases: TGTGCCAGCAGATTACCAGGACAGGGGAGAAACACCATATATTTT. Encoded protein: CASRLPGQGRNTIYF.

The CDR3 nucleotides read TGTGCCAGCAGCCAAGTCCCTAGCGGGAGCCCGGAGCAGTACTTC. This encodes CASSQVPSGSPEQYF. This rearrangement joins TRBV3-1 (or the pseudogene TRBV3-2) to TRBJ2-7; 10 bases line up with TRBD2. V lost 1 base to trimming and J lost 7 bases; unmatched junction nucleotides: 7. The CDR3 loop spans 15 amino acids. Germline CDR1 LGHDT, CDR2 YNNKEL (reference sequence).

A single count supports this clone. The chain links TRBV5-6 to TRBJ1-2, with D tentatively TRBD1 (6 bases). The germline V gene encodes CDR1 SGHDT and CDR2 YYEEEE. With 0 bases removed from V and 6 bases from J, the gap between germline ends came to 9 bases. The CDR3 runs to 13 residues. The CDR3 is CASSLGGLNGYTF. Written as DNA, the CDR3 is TGTGCCAGCAGCTTGGGGGGGCTGAATGGCTACACCTTC. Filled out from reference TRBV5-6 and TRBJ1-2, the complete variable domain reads DAGVTQSPTHLIKTRGQQVTLRCSPKSGHDTVSWYQQALGQGPQFIFQYYEEEERQRGNFPDRFSGHQFPNYSSELNVNALLLGDSALYLCASSLGGLNGYTFGSGTRLTVV.

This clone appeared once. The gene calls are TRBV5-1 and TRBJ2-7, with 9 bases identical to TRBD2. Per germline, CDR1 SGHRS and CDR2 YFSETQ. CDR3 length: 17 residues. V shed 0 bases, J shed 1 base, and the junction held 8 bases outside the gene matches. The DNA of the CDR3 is TGCGCCAGCAGCTTGGTCGGGCGCGGGAGGGATTCCTACGAGCAGTACTTC. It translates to CASSLVGRGRDSYEQYF.

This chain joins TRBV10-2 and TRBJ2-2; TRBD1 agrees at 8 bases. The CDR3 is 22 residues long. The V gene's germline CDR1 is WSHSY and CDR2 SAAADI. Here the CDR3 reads CGQCDTLKAGTGITWGTGELFF. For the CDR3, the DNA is TGCGGACAGTGCGATACCCTAAAGGCGGGGACAGGAATAACCTGGGGCACCGGGGAGCTGTTTTTT.

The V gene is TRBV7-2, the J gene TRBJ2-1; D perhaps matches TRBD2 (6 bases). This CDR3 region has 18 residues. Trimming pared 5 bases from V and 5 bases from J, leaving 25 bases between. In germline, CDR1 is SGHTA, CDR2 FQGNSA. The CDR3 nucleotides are TGTGCCAGCAGCACGGACGGGTGGGACGGGAGATACGACAATGAGCAGTTCTTC. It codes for CASSTDGWDGRYDNEQFF. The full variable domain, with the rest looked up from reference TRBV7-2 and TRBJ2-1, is GAGVSQSPSNKVTEKGKDVELRCDPISGHTALYWYRQSLGQGLEFLIYFQGNSAPDKSGLPSDRFSAERTGGSVSTLTIQRTQQEDSAVYLCASSTDGWDGRYDNEQFFGPGTRLTVL.

The CDR3 sequence is CASSVGVAGYYEQYF. DNA of the CDR3: TGTGCCAGCAGCGTAGGAGTAGCGGGGTACTACGAGCAGTACTTC. The V and J genes are TRBV9 and TRBJ2-7, with TRBD2 matching over 8 bases. The germline V gene encodes CDR1 SGDLS and CDR2 YYNGEE. CDR3 size: 15 residues. V lost 0 bases to trimming and J lost 3 bases; unmatched junction nucleotides: 5. The complete variable domain, with remaining parts taken from reference TRBV9 and TRBJ2-7, reads DSGVTQTPKHLITATGQRVTLRCSPRSGDLSVYWYQQSLDQGLQFLIQYYNGEERAKGNILERFSAQQFPDLHSELNLSSLELGDSALYFCASSVGVAGYYEQYFGPGTRLTVT.

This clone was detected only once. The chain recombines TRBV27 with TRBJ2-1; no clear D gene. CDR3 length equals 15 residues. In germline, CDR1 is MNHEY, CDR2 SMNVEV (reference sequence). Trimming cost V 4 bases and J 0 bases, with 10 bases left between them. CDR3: CASSYYWNSYNEQFF. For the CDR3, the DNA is TGTGCCAGCAGTTACTACTGGAACTCCTACAATGAGCAGTTCTTC.

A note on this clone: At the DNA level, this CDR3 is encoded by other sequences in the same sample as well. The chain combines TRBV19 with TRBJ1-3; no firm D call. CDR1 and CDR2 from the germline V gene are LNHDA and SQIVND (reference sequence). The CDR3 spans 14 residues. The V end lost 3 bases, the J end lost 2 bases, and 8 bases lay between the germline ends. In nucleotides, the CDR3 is TGTGCCAGTAGTATCGGCGGTACTGGAAACACCATATATTTT. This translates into CASSIGGTGNTIYF.

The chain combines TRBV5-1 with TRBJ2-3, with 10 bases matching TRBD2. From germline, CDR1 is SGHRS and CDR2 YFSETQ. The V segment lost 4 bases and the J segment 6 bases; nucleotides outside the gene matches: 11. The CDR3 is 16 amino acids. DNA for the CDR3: TGCGCCAGCAGCGACCTCCCGACTAGCGGGTTGGATACGCAGTATTTT. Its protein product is CASSDLPTSGLDTQYF.

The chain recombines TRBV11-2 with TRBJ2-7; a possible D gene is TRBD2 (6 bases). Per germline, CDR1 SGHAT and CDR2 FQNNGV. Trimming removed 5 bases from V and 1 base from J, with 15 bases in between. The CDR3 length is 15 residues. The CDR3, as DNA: TGTGCCAGCAGCCCCTCCGGGAGAGGATCCTACGAGCAGTACTTC. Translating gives CASSPSGRGSYEQYF.

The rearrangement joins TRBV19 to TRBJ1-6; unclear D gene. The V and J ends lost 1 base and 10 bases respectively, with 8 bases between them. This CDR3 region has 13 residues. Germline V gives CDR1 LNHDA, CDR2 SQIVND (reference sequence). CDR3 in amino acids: CASSIGTGSPLHF. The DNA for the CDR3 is TGTGCCAGTAGTATAGGGACGGGATCACCCCTCCACTTT.